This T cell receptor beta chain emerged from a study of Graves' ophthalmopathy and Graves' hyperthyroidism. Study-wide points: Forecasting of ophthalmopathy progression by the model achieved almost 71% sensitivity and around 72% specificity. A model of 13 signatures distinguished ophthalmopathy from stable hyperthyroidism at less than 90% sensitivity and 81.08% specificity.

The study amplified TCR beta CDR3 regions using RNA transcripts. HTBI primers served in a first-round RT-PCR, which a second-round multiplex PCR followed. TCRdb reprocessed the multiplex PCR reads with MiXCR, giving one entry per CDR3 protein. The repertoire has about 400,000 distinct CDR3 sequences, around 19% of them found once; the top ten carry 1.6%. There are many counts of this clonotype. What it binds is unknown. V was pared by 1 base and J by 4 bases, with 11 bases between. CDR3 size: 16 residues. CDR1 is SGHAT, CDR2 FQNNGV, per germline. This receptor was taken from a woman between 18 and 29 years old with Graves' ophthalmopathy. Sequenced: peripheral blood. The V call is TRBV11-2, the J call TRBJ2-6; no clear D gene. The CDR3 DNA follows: TGTGCCAGCAGCTTAGGAGCCGGGTCCGGGGCCAACGTCCTGACTTTC. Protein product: CASSLGAGSGANVLTF.